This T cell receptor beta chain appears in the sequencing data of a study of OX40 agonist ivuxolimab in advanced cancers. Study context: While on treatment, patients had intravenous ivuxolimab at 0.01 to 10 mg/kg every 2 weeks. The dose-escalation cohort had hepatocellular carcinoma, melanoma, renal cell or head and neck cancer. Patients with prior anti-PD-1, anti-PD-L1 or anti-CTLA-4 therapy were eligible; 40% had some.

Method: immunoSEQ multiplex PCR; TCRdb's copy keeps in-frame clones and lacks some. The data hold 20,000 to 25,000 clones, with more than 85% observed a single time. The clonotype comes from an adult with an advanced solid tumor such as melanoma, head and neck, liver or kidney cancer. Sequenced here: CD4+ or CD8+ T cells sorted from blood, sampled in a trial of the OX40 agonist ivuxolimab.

The CDR3 coding sequence is TGTGCCAGCAGCGACAGAGCCTTCTACGAGCAGTACTTC. It yields the protein CASSDRAFYEQYF. The V and J genes are TRBV7-2 and TRBJ2-7, with D maybe TRBD1 (5 bases). CDR1 is SGHTA, CDR2 FQGNSA, per germline. CDR3 size: 13 residues. Trimming shortened V by 5 bases and J by 3 bases, and 11 bases separated the two germline ends.